Listed here are 26 T cell receptor beta chains from one sample, sequenced in a study of T cell changes during pregnancy in multiple sclerosis. Sequenced by immunoSEQ multiplex PCR; TCRdb stores in-frame clones only, minus some. The table lists about 100,000 clones, approximately 90% of them singletons. Specimen: peripheral blood, collected after pregnancy. The receptors originated from a female donor with multiple sclerosis, enrolled in a pregnancy study.

The chain has TRBV29-1 and TRBJ1-1; D unresolved. Trimming took off 7 bases at V and 1 base at J, with 10 bases between the two ends. Germline-derived CDR1 and CDR2 are SQVTM and ANQGSEA. This CDR3 spans 12 amino acids. CDR3 residues: CSASDTNTEAFF. The CDR3, as DNA: TGCAGCGCATCCGACACGAACACTGAAGCTTTCTTT. Supplemented by reference TRBV29-1 and TRBJ1-1, the full variable domain reads SAVISQKPSRDICQRGTSLTIQCQVDSQVTMMFWYRQQPGQSLTLIATANQGSEATYESGFVIDKFPISRPNLTFSTLTVSNMSPEDSSIYLCSASDTNTEAFFGQGTRLTVV.

V gene TRBV18 combines with J gene TRBJ2-7; the match to TRBD1 covers 8 bases. The CDR3 is 16 residues long. Per the germline V gene, CDR1 is KGHSH and CDR2 is LQKENI. The V segment lost 1 base and the J segment 0 bases; nucleotides outside the gene matches: 5. CDR3 residues: CASSPQGTGLSYEQYF. CDR3 bases: TGTGCCAGCTCACCACAGGGGACAGGTCTCTCCTACGAGCAGTACTTC.

V gene TRBV9 combines with J gene TRBJ2-5; a weak D match, TRBD2 (6 bases). Trimming removed 0 bases at V and 2 bases at J, with 17 bases between. This CDR3 is built from 17 residues. Germline V gene data show CDR1 as SGDLS and CDR2 as YYNGEE. Here the CDR3 DNA reads TGTGCCAGCAGCGTAGCTTCCGGGCGGGGACGGCAAGAGACCCAGTACTTC. Its protein is CASSVASGRGRQETQYF. Complete variable domain (other parts from reference TRBV9 and TRBJ2-5): DSGVTQTPKHLITATGQRVTLRCSPRSGDLSVYWYQQSLDQGLQFLIQYYNGEERAKGNILERFSAQQFPDLHSELNLSSLELGDSALYFCASSVASGRGRQETQYFGPGTRLLVL.

J is TRBJ2-5 and V is TRBV4-3; TRBD2 aligns across 7 bases. Unmatched junction bases numbered 13, after V lost 4 bases and J lost 5 bases. Looked up from germline, CDR1 is LGHNA and CDR2 is YSLEER. The CDR3 consists of 16 residues. The CDR3 coding sequence is TGCGCCAGCAGCCGCCAAGCCGGGGGGAGGGCGGAGACCCAGTACTTC. It specifies CASSRQAGGRAETQYF.

This clone was seen a handful of times. This chain links TRBV28 with TRBJ1-6, with TRBD1 identical over 9 bases. This CDR3 spans 15 amino acids. The V gene's germline CDR1 is MDHEN and CDR2 SYDVKM. Trimming cost V 4 bases and J 10 bases; bases outside gene matches: 8. CDR3 sequence reads: CASSSRTGDRSPLHF. The CDR3 DNA sequence: TGTGCCAGCAGTTCCCGGACAGGGGACAGATCACCCCTCCACTTT.

This chain uses TRBV7-9 with TRBJ1-2; TRBD1 matches 8 bases. The V gene's germline CDR1 is SEHNR and CDR2 FQNEAQ (reference sequence). V lost 3 bases to trimming and J lost 3 bases; unmatched junction nucleotides: 0. CDR3 length equals 13 residues. CDR3 nucleotide sequence: TGTGCCAGCAGCTTGACAGGGGACTATGGCTACACCTTC. Residues: CASSLTGDYGYTF. Full variable domain (outside the CDR3, taken from reference TRBV7-9 and TRBJ1-2): DTGVSQNPRHKITKRGQNVTFRCDPISEHNRLYWYRQTLGQGPEFLTYFQNEAQLEKSRLLSDRFSAERPKGSFSTLEIQRTEQGDSAMYLCASSLTGDYGYTFGSGTRLTVV.

The J gene is TRBJ2-7, the V gene TRBV7-6, with D hard to call. This CDR3 has 13 amino acids. Trimming cost V 0 bases and J 1 base, with 4 bases left between them. The V gene's germline CDR1 is SGHVS and CDR2 FNYEAQ. The CDR3 region is CASSLALSYEQYF. The DNA for the CDR3 is TGTGCCAGCAGCTTAGCCCTATCCTACGAGCAGTACTTC. The whole variable domain, remainder taken from reference TRBV7-6 and TRBJ2-7, is GAGVSQSPRYKVTKRGQDVALRCDPISGHVSLYWYRQALGQGPEFLTYFNYEAQQDKSGLPNDRFSAERPEGSISTLTIQRTEQRDSAMYRCASSLALSYEQYFGPGTRLTVT.

The chain is built from TRBV7-9 and TRBJ2-5; 13 nucleotides agree with TRBD2. With 8 bases clipped from V and 4 bases from J, the junction kept 1 base outside the gene matches. Germline values: CDR1 SEHNR, CDR2 FQNEAQ (reference sequence). There are 13 residues in the CDR3. Here the CDR3 DNA reads TGTGCCAGCGGACTAGCGGGAGCAGAGACCCAGTACTTC. Its protein product is CASGLAGAETQYF.

This chain links TRBV4-1 with TRBJ1-5; 7 bases line up with TRBD1. The CDR3 loop spans 16 amino acids. V dropped 1 base and J dropped 2; count of bases not matched to a gene: 5. Germline CDR1 and CDR2: MGHRA and YSYEKL. The CDR3 protein is CASSQGQGAGNQPQHF. The CDR3 DNA is TGCGCCAGCAGCCAAGGACAGGGCGCAGGCAATCAGCCCCAGCATTTT.

This chain connects TRBV5-8 to TRBJ1-4; D might be TRBD1 (6 bases). Germline CDR1 is SGHTS and CDR2 is YDEGEE. This CDR3 contains 15 residues. The V end lost 6 bases, the J end lost 6 bases, and 18 bases lay between the germline ends. CDR3 DNA: TGTGCCAGCACCCACCCAGGGGCGAGGGATGAAAAACTGTTTTTT. Translated: CASTHPGARDEKLFF.

In regard to this clone: A junction boundary mismatches the germline segment, possibly from a read error. The rearrangement joins TRBV7-7 to TRBJ2-1; 7 bases are a match to TRBD2. Per the germline V gene, CDR1 is SSHAT and CDR2 is FNYEAQ (reference sequence). CDR3 length equals 14 residues. CDR3 bases: TGTGCTAGCAGCTTGGGGGGGTCCTACAATGAGCAGTTCTTC. Translated, it gives CASSLGGSYNEQFF.

The rearrangement links TRBV4-3 to TRBJ2-1; 10 positions agree with TRBD2. The CDR3 is made up of 16 amino acids. Germline V gene data show CDR1 as LGHNA and CDR2 as YSLEER. The V and J ends lost 0 bases and 4 bases, in that order; junction bases with no gene match: 3. CDR3 amino acids: CASSQDRTSGYNEQFF. The CDR3 nucleotides are TGCGCCAGCAGCCAAGATCGGACTAGCGGTTACAATGAGCAGTTCTTC.

The J gene is TRBJ1-1, the V gene TRBV6-5; 7 bases are a match to TRBD1. Germline assignment: CDR1 MNHEY and CDR2 SVGAGI. J gave up 3 bases and V 6 bases, and 7 bases lay outside the gene matches. CDR3 size: 14 residues. In DNA form, the CDR3 reads TGTGCCAGCAGAATCGAGGACAGGCACACTGAAGCTTTCTTT. Protein product: CASRIEDRHTEAFF.

J is TRBJ2-7 and V is TRBV30; TRBD1 might be the D (6 bases). V was shortened by 1 base and J by 4 bases, with 11 bases between the two germline ends. CDR1 is GTSNPN, CDR2 SVGIG, per germline (reference sequence). There are 13 residues in the CDR3. CDR3 DNA sequence: TGTGCCTGGAGTGCACAGGGTTGGTACGAGCAGTACTTC. Its translation: CAWSAQGWYEQYF. The whole variable domain, remainder taken from reference TRBV30 and TRBJ2-7, is SQTIHQWPATLVQPVGSPLSLECTVEGTSNPNLYWYRQAAGRGLQLLFYSVGIGQISSEVPQNLSASRPQDRQFILSSKKLLLSDSGFYLCAWSAQGWYEQYFGPGTRLTVT.

The genes are TRBV14 and TRBJ2-2, with 11 nucleotides matching TRBD2. Per germline, CDR1 SGHDN and CDR2 FVKESK. This CDR3 has 17 amino acids. V lost 2 bases and J lost 4; bases outside the gene matches: 6. The chain's CDR3 is CASSQTKLAGVTGELFF. Here the CDR3 DNA reads TGTGCCAGCAGCCAAACTAAACTAGCGGGGGTCACCGGGGAGCTGTTTTTT.

This clone appeared once. The CDR3 bases are TGTGCCAGCAGCCCTCAAGGGACAGGGTATGGGACAGATACGCAGTATTTT. Residues: CASSPQGTGYGTDTQYF. The chain recombines TRBV7-6 with TRBJ2-3; 9 positions match TRBD1. The CDR3 is made up of 17 amino acids. J lost 3 bases, V lost 5 bases, and 12 bases had no gene match. Germline V gives CDR1 SGHVS, CDR2 FNYEAQ. Together with reference TRBV7-6 and TRBJ2-3, the CDR3 gives the full variable domain: GAGVSQSPRYKVTKRGQDVALRCDPISGHVSLYWYRQALGQGPEFLTYFNYEAQQDKSGLPNDRFSAERPEGSISTLTIQRTEQRDSAMYRCASSPQGTGYGTDTQYFGPGTRLTVL.

The chain recombines TRBV7-3 with TRBJ2-3; D is unresolved. Germline CDR1 SGHTA, CDR2 FQGTGA. Trimming left V 2 bases short and J 3 bases short, with 6 bases between. The CDR3 loop spans 13 amino acids. The CDR3 nucleotides are TGTGCCAGCAGCTTATCTCGGACAGATACGCAGTATTTT. This translates into CASSLSRTDTQYF.

This chain joins TRBV25-1 and TRBJ2-7; possibly TRBD2 for D (5 bases). The CDR3 sequence is 15 residues long. Between the trimmed V and J ends, which lost 1 base and 1 base, there was a span of 11 bases. Germline assignment: CDR1 MGHDK and CDR2 SYGVNS. The CDR3 sequence is CASSESGSRSYEQYF. DNA for the CDR3: TGTGCCAGCAGTGAATCGGGGAGTCGATCCTACGAGCAGTACTTC.

The V gene is TRBV7-2, the J gene TRBJ2-7, with TRBD2 matching 11 bases. The germline V gene encodes CDR1 SGHTA and CDR2 FQGNSA. The CDR3 runs 18 residues. V shed 1 base, J shed 2 bases, and the junction held 10 bases outside the gene matches. The CDR3 here is CASSLVGLAVRVPYEQYF. The CDR3 DNA sequence: TGTGCCAGCAGCTTAGTGGGACTAGCGGTGAGAGTTCCCTACGAGCAGTACTTC.

This clone was picked up one time. The rearrangement uses TRBV7-3 and TRBJ1-1, with D tentatively TRBD1 (5 bases). The length of the CDR3 is 14 residues. Per the germline V gene, CDR1 is SGHTA and CDR2 is FQGTGA. Trimming pared 4 bases from V and 5 bases from J, leaving 14 bases between. CDR3 sequence reads: CASSYSGVGTEAFF. In DNA, the CDR3 is TGTGCCAGCAGCTACTCGGGGGTGGGGACTGAAGCTTTCTTT.

The chain couples TRBV10-3 to TRBJ1-6; 7 bases align to TRBD1. Germline CDR1 is ENHRY and CDR2 is SYGVKD. V lost 0 bases and J lost 5; bases outside the gene matches: 4. The CDR3 is made up of 16 amino acids. The CDR3 protein is CAISESIGTDNSPLHF. The CDR3 DNA is TGTGCCATCAGTGAGTCGATAGGGACAGATAATTCACCCCTCCACTTT.

The chain links TRBV29-1 to TRBJ2-3; the D gene is possibly TRBD2 (5 bases). Germline CDR1 is SQVTM and CDR2 is ANQGSEA. Trimming shortened V by 3 bases and J by 2 bases, and 15 bases separated the two germline ends. The CDR3 is 15 residues long. The CDR3 region is CSVDLGSPFTDTQYF. The DNA for the CDR3 is TGCAGCGTTGATTTAGGGAGTCCCTTCACAGATACGCAGTATTTT.

The CDR3 bases are TGTGCCAGCAGGGGGACAGCCTCTGGGGCCAACGTCCTGACTTTC. Its translation is CASRGTASGANVLTF. The rearrangement uses TRBV2 and TRBJ2-6; 7 bases map to TRBD1. The CDR3 length is 15 residues. Per germline, CDR1 SNHLY and CDR2 FYNNEI. J lost 0 bases, V lost 6 bases, and 2 bases had no gene match.

The chain recombines TRBV5-1 with TRBJ2-7; D possibly corresponds to TRBD2 (7 bases). V was cut by 5 bases and J by 5 bases, with 20 bases left in between. The CDR3 spans 15 residues. Germline CDR1 is SGHRS and CDR2 is YFSETQ. In nucleotides, the CDR3 is TGCGCCAGCAGTCGCTTAACGGGGGGCGAAGACGAGCAGTACTTC. Residues: CASSRLTGGEDEQYF.

This chain uses TRBV23-1 with TRBJ2-1, with a tentative D call TRBD1 (5 bases). TRBV23-1 is an ORF, with its function uncertain. This CDR3 has 16 residues. V shed 3 bases and J shed 4 bases, with 16 bases lying between them. The CDR3 DNA follows: TGCGCCAGCAGTCACCAGGGCAGCTTTTTTTACAATGAGCAGTTCTTC. This gives the protein CASSHQGSFFYNEQFF.

The chain carries TRBV30 and TRBJ1-1; D is unclear. Germline V gene sequence: CDR1 GTSNPN, CDR2 SVGIG (reference sequence). Trimming shortened V by 0 bases and J by 1 base, and 15 bases separated the two germline ends. The CDR3 loop spans 16 amino acids. The chain's CDR3 is CAWSVLRPSRNTEAFF. CDR3 nucleotide sequence: TGTGCCTGGAGTGTACTGAGGCCATCGAGGAACACTGAAGCTTTCTTT.